This T cell receptor beta chain was observed in a study of vaccination and CD4 T cells after COVID-19. Whole-study context: Blood was drawn a median roughly 68 days post second dose, range 14 to 241.

Oncomine TCR Beta short-read sequencing was applied to DNA from cultured CD4+ T cells. MiXCR, run by TCRdb on the PCR reads, gives a single entry per CDR3 protein. The table records about 25,000 distinct CDR3 sequences, 45% to 50% of them present only once. The sample's treatment: approximately 11-day PBMC culture with coronavirus spike peptide pools or control peptides (ViraFEST assay). ViraFEST used peptide pools to expand antigen-specific T cells before TCR sequencing. With respect to this clonotype: What it binds is not known.

The sequence derives from a human donor who had recovered from COVID-19. Specimen: CD4+ T cells from blood, cultured in vitro.

This CDR3 reads CASSLVEGGDSPLHF. The CDR3 DNA is TGTGCCAGCAGCTTAGTAGAGGGTGGGGATTCACCCCTCCACTTT. The V call is TRBV11-2, the J call TRBJ1-6; D is undetermined. Germline values: CDR1 SGHAT, CDR2 FQNNGV. This CDR3 is 15 amino acids long. The V end was cut by 1 base, the J end by 8 bases, with 12 bases between.